This T cell receptor (beta chain) was profiled in a study of neurological immune-mediated disorders. General observations from the study: Multiple sclerosis patients had less TCR clonal expansion than even healthy controls, unlike HTLV-1-associated myelopathy.

This clonotype was picked up many times. Its specificity is unknown. 5'RACE generated cDNA with 10-nucleotide random UMIs. One entry per CDR3 protein, called by TCRdb with MiXCR from the 5' RACE reads. The table lists about 44,000 distinct CDR3 sequences, about 6% of them singletons. Germline V gene sequence: CDR1 MNHNS, CDR2 SASEGT. CDR3 length: 13 residues. Trimming took 4 bases from V and 6 from J, leaving 12 bases between them. A blood bank in Maryland, USA, provided the volunteers who served as healthy controls. Sorted libraries used some 920,000 CD4+ or CD8+ T cells. The sample was CD4+ T cells from blood. The sequence came from a woman aged 35 to 49 in good health. V is TRBV6-1 and J is TRBJ1-1; D remains ambiguous. The CDR3 nucleotides are TGTGCCAGCAGTGGAATCGGGCACGCTGAAGCTTTCTTT. Translated: CASSGIGHAEAFF.